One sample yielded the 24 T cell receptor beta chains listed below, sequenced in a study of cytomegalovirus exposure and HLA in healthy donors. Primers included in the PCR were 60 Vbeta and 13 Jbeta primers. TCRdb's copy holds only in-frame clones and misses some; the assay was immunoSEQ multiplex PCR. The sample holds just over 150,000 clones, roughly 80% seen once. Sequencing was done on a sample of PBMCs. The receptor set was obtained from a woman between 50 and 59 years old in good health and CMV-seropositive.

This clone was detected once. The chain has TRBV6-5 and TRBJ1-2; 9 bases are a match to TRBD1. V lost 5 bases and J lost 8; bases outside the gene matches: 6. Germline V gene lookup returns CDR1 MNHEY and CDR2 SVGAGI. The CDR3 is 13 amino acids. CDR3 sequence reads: CASSKQGAQGYTF. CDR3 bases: TGTGCCAGCAGTAAACAGGGGGCCCAAGGCTACACCTTC.

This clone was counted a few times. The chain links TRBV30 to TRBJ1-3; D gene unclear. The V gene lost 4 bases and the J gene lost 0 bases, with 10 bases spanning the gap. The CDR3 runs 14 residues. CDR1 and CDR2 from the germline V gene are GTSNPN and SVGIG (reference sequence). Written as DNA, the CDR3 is TGTGCCTGGAACGAGGGTGCCTCTGGAAACACCATATATTTT. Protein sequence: CAWNEGASGNTIYF.

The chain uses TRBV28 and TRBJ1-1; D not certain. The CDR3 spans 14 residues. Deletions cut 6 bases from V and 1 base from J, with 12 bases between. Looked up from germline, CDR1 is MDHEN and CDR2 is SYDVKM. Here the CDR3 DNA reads TGTGCCAGCAGCCTGACAAACCCGAACACTGAAGCTTTCTTT. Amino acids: CASSLTNPNTEAFF.

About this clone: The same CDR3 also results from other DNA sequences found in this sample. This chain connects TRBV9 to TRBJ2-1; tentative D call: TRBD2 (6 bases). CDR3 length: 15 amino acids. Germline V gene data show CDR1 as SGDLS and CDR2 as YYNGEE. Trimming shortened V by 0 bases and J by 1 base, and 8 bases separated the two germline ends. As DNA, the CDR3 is TGTGCCAGCAGCGTAGGGGGACTTTCCTACAATGAGCAGTTCTTC. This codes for CASSVGGLSYNEQFF.

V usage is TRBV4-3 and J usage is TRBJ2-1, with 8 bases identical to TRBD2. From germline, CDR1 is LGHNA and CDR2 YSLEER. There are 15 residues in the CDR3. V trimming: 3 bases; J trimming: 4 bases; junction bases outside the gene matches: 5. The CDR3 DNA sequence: TGCGCCAGCAGCCAGGATAGCGGGACATACAATGAGCAGTTCTTC. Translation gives CASSQDSGTYNEQFF.

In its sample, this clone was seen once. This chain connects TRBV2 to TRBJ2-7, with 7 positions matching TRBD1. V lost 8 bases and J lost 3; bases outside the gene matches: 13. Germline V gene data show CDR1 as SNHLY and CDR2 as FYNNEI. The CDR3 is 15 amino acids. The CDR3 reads CASVQGVSVLYEQYF. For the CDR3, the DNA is TGTGCCAGCGTTCAGGGGGTGTCGGTCCTCTACGAGCAGTACTTC.

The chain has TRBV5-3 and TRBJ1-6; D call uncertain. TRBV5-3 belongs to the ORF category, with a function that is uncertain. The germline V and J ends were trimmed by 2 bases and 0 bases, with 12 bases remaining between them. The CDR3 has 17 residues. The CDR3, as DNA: TGTGCCAGAAGCTTCCGGCGACAAAGCTCCTATAATTCACCCCTCCACTTT. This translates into CARSFRRQSSYNSPLHF.

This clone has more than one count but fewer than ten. The CDR3 nucleotides are TGTGCCAGTAGTAGGAGCGGGACAGGGGTTGCCTACGAGCAGTACTTC. Its translation is CASSRSGTGVAYEQYF. The J gene is TRBJ2-7, the V gene TRBV19; 10 nucleotides line up with TRBD1. This CDR3 contains 16 residues. With 4 bases clipped from V and 2 bases from J, the junction kept 8 bases outside the gene matches. CDR1 and CDR2 from the germline V gene are LNHDA and SQIVND (reference sequence).

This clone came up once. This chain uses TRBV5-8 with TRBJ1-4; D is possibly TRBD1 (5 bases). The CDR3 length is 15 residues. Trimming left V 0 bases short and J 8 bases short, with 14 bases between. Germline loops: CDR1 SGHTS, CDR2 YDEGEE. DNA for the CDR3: TGTGCCAGCAGCTTGGGCGTAGGGGTGCGGGAAAAACTGTTTTTT. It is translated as CASSLGVGVREKLFF.

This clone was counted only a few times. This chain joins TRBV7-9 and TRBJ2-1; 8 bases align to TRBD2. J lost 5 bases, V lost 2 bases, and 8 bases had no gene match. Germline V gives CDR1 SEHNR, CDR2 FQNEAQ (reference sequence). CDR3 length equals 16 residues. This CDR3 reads CASSLPRGGQDNEQFF. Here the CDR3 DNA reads TGTGCCAGCAGCTTACCTCGGGGGGGGCAAGACAATGAGCAGTTCTTC.

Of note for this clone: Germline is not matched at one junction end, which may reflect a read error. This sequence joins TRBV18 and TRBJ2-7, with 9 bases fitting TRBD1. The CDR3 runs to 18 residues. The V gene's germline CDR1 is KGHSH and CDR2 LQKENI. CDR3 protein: CASSGPDRGTLFPYEQYF. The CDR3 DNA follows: TGTGCCAGCTCCGGCCCGGACAGGGGTACATTATTTCCCTATGAGCAGTACTTC.

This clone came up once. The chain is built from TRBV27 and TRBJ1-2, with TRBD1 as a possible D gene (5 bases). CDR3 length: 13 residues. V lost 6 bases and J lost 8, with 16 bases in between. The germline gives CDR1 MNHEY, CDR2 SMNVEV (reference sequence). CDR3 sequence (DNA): TGTGCCAGCAGCGCCTCGCAGGGAGGGGGCTACACCTTC. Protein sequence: CASSASQGGGYTF.

For the CDR3, the DNA is TGTGCCAGCAGCTACGGAGTCTACGAGCAGTACTTC. Its translation is CASSYGVYEQYF. The gene calls are TRBV7-9 and TRBJ2-7; D not resolved. The V end lost 4 bases, the J end lost 3 bases, and 7 bases lay between the germline ends. This CDR3 spans 12 amino acids. Germline V gene data show CDR1 as SEHNR and CDR2 as FQNEAQ (reference sequence).

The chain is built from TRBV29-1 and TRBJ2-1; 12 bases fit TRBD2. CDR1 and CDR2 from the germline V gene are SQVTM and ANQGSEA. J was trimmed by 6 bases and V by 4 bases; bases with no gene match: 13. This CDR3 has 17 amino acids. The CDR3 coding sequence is TGCAGCGTTGGCGGGGGGTTTGGACTAGCGGGACCCAATGAGCAGTTCTTC. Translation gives CSVGGGFGLAGPNEQFF.

CDR3 sequence reads: CASSGQGSTDTQYF. The CDR3 DNA reads as TGCGCCAGCAGTGGCCAGGGAAGCACAGATACGCAGTATTTT. The rearrangement joins TRBV10-2 to TRBJ2-3; D perhaps matches TRBD1 (5 bases). V lost 4 bases to trimming and J lost 0 bases, with 8 bases between them. The V gene's germline CDR1 is WSHSY and CDR2 SAAADI. This CDR3 spans 14 amino acids.

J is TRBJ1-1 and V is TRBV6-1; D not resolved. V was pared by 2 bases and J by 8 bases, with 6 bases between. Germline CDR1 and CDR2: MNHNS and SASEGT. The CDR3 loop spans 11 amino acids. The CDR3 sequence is CASSEWREAFF. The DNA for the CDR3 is TGTGCCAGCAGTGAATGGAGGGAAGCTTTCTTT.

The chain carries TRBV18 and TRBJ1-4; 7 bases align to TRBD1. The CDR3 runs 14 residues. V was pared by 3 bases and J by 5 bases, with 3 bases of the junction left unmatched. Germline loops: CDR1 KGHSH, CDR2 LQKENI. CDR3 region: CASSPGTENEKLFF. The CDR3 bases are TGTGCCAGCTCACCCGGGACAGAGAATGAAAAACTGTTTTTT.

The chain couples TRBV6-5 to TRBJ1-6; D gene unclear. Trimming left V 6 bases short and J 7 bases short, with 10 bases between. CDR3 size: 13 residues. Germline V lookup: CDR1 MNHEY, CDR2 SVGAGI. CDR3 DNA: TGTGCCAGCAGGACGACGGAGAATTCACCCCTCCACTTT. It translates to CASRTTENSPLHF.

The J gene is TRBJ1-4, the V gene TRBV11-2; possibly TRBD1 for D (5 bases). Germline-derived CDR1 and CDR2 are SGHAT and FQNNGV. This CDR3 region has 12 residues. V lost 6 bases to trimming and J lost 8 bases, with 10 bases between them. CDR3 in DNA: TGTGCCAGCAGTTCGAACAGGGAAAAACTGTTTTTT. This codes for CASSSNREKLFF.

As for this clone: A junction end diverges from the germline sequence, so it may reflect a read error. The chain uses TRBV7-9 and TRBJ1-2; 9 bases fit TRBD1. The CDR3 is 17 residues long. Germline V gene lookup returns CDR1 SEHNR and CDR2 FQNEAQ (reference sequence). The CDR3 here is CSSSLSSGQGNRDGYTF. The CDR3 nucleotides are TGTTCCAGCAGCTTATCTTCGGGACAGGGAAACCGAGACGGCTACACCTTC.

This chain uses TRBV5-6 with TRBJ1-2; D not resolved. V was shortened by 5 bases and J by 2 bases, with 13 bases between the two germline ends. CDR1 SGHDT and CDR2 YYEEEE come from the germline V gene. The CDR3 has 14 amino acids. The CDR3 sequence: CASSSGLVNYGYTF. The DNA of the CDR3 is TGTGCCAGCAGTTCGGGTCTTGTAAACTATGGCTACACCTTC.

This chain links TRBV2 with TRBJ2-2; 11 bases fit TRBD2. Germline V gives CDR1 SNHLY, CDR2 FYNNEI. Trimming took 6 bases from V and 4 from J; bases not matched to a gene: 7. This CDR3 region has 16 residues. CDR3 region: CASRSTSGGGTGELFF. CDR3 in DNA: TGTGCCAGCAGATCCACTAGCGGGGGAGGCACCGGGGAGCTGTTTTTT. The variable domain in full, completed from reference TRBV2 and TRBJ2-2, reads EPEVTQTPSHQVTQMGQEVILRCVPISNHLYFYWYRQILGQKVEFLVSFYNNEISEKSEIFDDQFSVERPDGSNFTLKIRSTKLEDSAMYFCASRSTSGGGTGELFFGEGSRLTVL.

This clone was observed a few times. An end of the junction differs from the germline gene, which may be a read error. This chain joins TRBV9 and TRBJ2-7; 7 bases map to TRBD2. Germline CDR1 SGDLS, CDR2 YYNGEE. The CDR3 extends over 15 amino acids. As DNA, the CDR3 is TGTGCCAGCAGCCTAGGGCCAGCGGGGAGCCTAGAAGGTGCCTTC. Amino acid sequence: CASSLGPAGSLEGAF.

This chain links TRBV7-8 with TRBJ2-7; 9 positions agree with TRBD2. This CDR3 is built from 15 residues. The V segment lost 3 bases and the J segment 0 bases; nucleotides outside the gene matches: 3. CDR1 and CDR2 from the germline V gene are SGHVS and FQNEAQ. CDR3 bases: TGTGCCAGCAGCTTGGCTAGCGGGGTCTCCTACGAGCAGTACTTC. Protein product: CASSLASGVSYEQYF.